This T cell receptor beta chain was identified during a study of T cell clusters in autoimmune cytopenias (dated 2019 in TCRdb). Turning to the overall study: The median TRB sequencing depth was about 50,000 reads per sample, and the median number of distinct TRB clonotypes was a few thousand per sample. In autoimmune cytopenia patients, peripheral blood TRB and IGH repertoires were sequenced during active disease and over treatment follow-up, together with healthy, CLL and autoimmune hepatitis controls. The goal of the study was to determine whether autoimmune cytopenia patients have a disease-specific immune repertoire signature that could serve as a blood-based biomarker.

Points the paper makes about the study in general: TRB repertoire shifts, with less even repertoires in secondary cytopenia and CLL, mostly reflected lymphoma bias rather than autoimmunity. Almost three-fold more exclusive TRB clusters were observed in healthy donors than in active autoimmune hepatitis patients, consistent with an autoimmunity-wide signature. The cluster-lack signature was not observed for secondary cytopenia versus CLL, as the signature was apparently masked by the dominant lymphoma-associated repertoire. The T cell clusters were defined in silico only, and their functional role remained to be validated experimentally. A lack of physiological T cell clusters in primary autoimmune cytopenia patients was suggested by GLIPH, as 51 clusters were found to be exclusive to healthy donors versus about 16 exclusive to patients.

No count is logged; frequency rates this clonotype as medium-sized (0.01 to 0.1%). Its antigen is not yet known. The CDR3 contains 14 residues, cysteine and phenylalanine counted. No DNA accompanies this entry. CDR1 and CDR2 were assigned from the germline V gene as SGHTA and FQGNSA. Each sample's TRB amplification started from roughly 270 ng of peripheral blood genomic DNA, which corresponds to roughly 38,000 genome equivalents. TRB rearrangements were amplified by multiplex PCR using a touch-down protocol with TRB-A and TRB-B primer pools mixed in one tube. Two consecutive PCR reactions with Phusion HS II polymerase added Illumina adapters and sample indices to the amplicons. The amplicons were gel-purified using the NucleoSpin Gel and PCR Clean-up kit, after which quantification was performed by Qubit and quality was checked on an Agilent 2100 Bioanalyzer. Sequencing of the libraries was performed on an Illumina MiSeq with 600-cycle, single-indexed, paired-end runs. As for how the authors treated the data: MiXCR version 2.1.12, together with the default MiXCR reference library, was used to align and assemble the TRB reads. A clone was defined by each unique CDR3 nucleotide sequence, and analysis was restricted to productive sequences with at least two reads. Repertoire diversity was assessed with alpha-parameterized diversity profiles (alpha 0 to 5), including the Shannon (alpha 1) and Simpson (alpha 2) indices, which were computed with an R script. The tcR package was used to compute combinatorial TRB VJ usage, and cohorts were compared on this usage by principal component analysis with ade4. TCRbeta CDR3s were clustered with GLIPH on cohort pairs matched by age and read depth, and cluster frequencies were compared by Wilcoxon test. Each entry corresponds to one CDR3 protein sequence from reads that TCRdb reprocessed, and DNA is not given. The V and J calls and clone size come from TCRdb's table, not from the authors' own analysis. The sample's table covers around 1,700 distinct CDR3 sequences. In total, the top ten clones hold more than 30% of the sample.

The sequence joins TRBV7-2 to TRBJ1-1. The sample taken for sequencing was peripheral blood. The receptor was isolated from a human donor with an autoimmune cytopenia, with autoimmune hepatitis or in good health (not recorded which). The CDR3 protein sequence reads: CASSLEVVNTEAFF.